This TCR beta chain stems from a study of blood T cell repertoires in COVID-19. Study as a whole: Sources were T cells, B-cell-depleted T cells, or PBMCs; the material itself was cDNA or gDNA.

The CDR3 length is 17 residues. V shed 0 bases and J shed 2 bases, with 13 bases lying between them. The V gene's germline CDR1 is SGHVS and CDR2 FQNEAQ. Assay used: immunoSEQ multiplex PCR; TCRdb lists only in-frame clones, some missing. The repertoire includes approximately 240,000 clones, about 85% of them detected once, and 2.9% sits in the top ten. The clonotype comes from a man in his fifties or sixties who had recovered from COVID-19. The specimen sequenced was peripheral blood. This chain uses TRBV7-8 with TRBJ2-2; a possible D gene is TRBD1 (6 bases). The CDR3 DNA is TGTGCCAGCAGCTTAGCGATTTTGGACAGCAACACCGGGGAGCTGTTTTTT. Protein product: CASSLAILDSNTGELFF. The full variable domain, completed using reference TRBV7-8 and TRBJ2-2, is GAGVSQSPRYKVAKRGQDVALRCDPISGHVSLFWYQQALGQGPEFLTYFQNEAQLDKSGLPSDRFFAERPEGSVSTLKIQRTQQEDSAVYLCASSLAILDSNTGELFFGEGSRLTVL.